This T cell receptor (beta chain) derives from a study of technical replicates of blood from several donors. In germline, CDR1 is SGHVS, CDR2 FQNEAQ. Between the trimmed V and J ends, which lost 5 bases and 4 bases, there was a span of 6 bases. The CDR3 length is 11 residues. Assay used: immunoSEQ multiplex PCR; TCRdb lists only in-frame clones, some missing. Of 60,000 to 95,000 clones in the sample, around 91% were seen once. In this sample, this clone turned up once. The genes are TRBV7-8 and TRBJ2-7, with D unclear. The source material was T cells isolated from PBMCs. The TCR comes from a human donor in good health. Some clones in this sample may be carry-over from other donors' samples. The DNA of the CDR3 is TGTGCCAGCAGCCCCCAATACGAGCAGTACTTC. Its translation is CASSPQYEQYF.